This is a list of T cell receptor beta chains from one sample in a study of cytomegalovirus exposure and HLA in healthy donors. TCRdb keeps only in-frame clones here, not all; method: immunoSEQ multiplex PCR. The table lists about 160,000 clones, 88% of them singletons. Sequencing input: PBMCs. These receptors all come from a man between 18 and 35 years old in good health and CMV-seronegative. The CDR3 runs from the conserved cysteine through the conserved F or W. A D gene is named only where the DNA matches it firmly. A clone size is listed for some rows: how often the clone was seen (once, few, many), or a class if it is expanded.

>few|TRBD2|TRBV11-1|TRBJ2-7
CASSLGGGYEQYF
TGTGCCAGCAGCTTAGGGGGGGGCTACGAGCAGTACTTC
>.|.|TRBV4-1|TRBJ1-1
CASSQEDRMNTEAFF
TGCGCCAGCAGCCAAGAGGACAGAATGAACACTGAAGCTTTCTTT
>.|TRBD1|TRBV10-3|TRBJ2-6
CAISPRAGGGSGANVLTF
TGTGCCATCAGCCCTCGGGCAGGGGGCGGGTCTGGGGCCAACGTCCTGACTTTC
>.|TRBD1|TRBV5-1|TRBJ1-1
CASSLDRGRTEAFF
TGCGCCAGCAGCTTGGATAGGGGGCGGACTGAAGCTTTCTTT
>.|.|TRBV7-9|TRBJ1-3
CASSAYTGAGNTIYF
TGTGCCAGCAGCGCCTATACGGGGGCTGGAAACACCATATATTTT
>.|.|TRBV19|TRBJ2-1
CASSIALATSYNEQFF
TGTGCCAGTAGTATCGCGCTAGCGACATCCTACAATGAGCAGTTCTTC
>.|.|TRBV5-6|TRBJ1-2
CASSWVSDYTF
TGTGCCAGCAGCTGGGTCAGCGACTACACCTTC
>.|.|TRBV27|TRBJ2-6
CASRPSGANVLTF
TGTGCCAGCCGTCCCTCTGGGGCCAACGTCCTGACTTTC
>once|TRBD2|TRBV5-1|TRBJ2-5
CASSPGREGETQYF
TGCGCCAGCAGCCCTGGGAGGGAGGGTGAGACCCAGTACTTC
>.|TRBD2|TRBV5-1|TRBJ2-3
CASSLEAGGGGTDTQYF
TGCGCCAGCAGCTTGGAAGCGGGGGGAGGAGGCACAGATACGCAGTATTTT
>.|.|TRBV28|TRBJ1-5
CASRAGTRQPQHF
TGTGCCAGCAGAGCAGGGACACGACAGCCCCAGCATTTT
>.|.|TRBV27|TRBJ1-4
CASGRVMANEKLFF
TGTGCCAGCGGCAGGGTAATGGCTAATGAAAAACTGTTTTTT
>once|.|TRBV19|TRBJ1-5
CASRRGSNQPQHF
TGTGCCAGTAGAAGGGGTAGCAATCAGCCCCAGCATTTT
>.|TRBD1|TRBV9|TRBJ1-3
CASSATRQGVSGNTIYF
TGTGCCAGCAGCGCGACTAGACAGGGGGTCTCTGGAAACACCATATATTTT
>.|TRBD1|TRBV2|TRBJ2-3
CASSLNRGSAQYF
TGTGCCAGCAGTTTAAACAGGGGATCTGCGCAGTATTTT
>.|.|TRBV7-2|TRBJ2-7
CASSLDRRGEQYF
TGTGCCAGCAGCTTAGACCGTCGGGGCGAGCAGTACTTC
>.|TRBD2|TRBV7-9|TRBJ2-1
CASSLGLAGDNEQFF
TGTGCCAGCAGCTTAGGACTAGCGGGGGACAATGAGCAGTTCTTC
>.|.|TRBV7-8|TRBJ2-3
CASSADRSGNTQYF
TGTGCCAGCAGCGCAGACAGGTCGGGGAATACGCAGTATTTT
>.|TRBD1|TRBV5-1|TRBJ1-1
CASSHGQGRLRTEAFF
TGCGCCAGCAGCCACGGACAGGGAAGGTTAAGGACTGAAGCTTTCTTT
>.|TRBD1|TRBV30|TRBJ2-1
CAWSHGQGANEQFF
TGTGCCTGGAGCCATGGACAGGGTGCGAATGAGCAGTTCTTC
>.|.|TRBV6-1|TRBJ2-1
CASSEALSSYNEQFF
TGTGCCAGCAGTGAAGCCCTGAGCTCCTACAATGAGCAGTTCTTC
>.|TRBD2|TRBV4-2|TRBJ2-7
CASSREGPDEQYF
TGTGCCAGCAGCCGGGAGGGGCCGGATGAGCAGTACTTC
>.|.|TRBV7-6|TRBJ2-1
CASTLLGIGQTSYNEQFF
TGTGCCAGCACCCTACTAGGAATCGGACAGACCTCCTACAATGAGCAGTTCTTC
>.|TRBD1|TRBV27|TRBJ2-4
CASSYRGIGKNIQYF
TGTGCCAGCAGTTACAGGGGAATTGGCAAAAACATTCAGTACTTC
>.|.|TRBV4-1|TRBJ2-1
CASSQELNWANSYNEQFF
TGCGCCAGCAGCCAAGAGTTGAATTGGGCAAACTCCTACAATGAGCAGTTCTTC
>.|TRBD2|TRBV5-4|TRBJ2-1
CASGTSGGAFEQFF
TGTGCCAGCGGTACTAGCGGGGGGGCCTTTGAGCAGTTCTTC
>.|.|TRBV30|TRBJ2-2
CAWSGGRTGELFF
TGTGCCTGGAGTGGGGGCCGCACCGGGGAGCTGTTTTTT
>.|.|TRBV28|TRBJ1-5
CASSSAGEDNQPQHF
TGTGCCAGCAGTTCGGCAGGGGAAGACAATCAGCCCCAGCATTTT
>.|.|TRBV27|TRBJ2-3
CASSSNLGRRSTDTQYF
TGTGCCAGCTCTTCTAATCTGGGCCGCCGCTCCACAGATACGCAGTATTTT
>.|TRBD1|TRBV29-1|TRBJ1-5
CSVTQGNQPQHF
TGCAGCGTTACACAGGGGAATCAGCCCCAGCATTTT
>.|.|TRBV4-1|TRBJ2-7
CASSQELGHLYEQYF
TGCGCCAGCAGCCAAGAATTGGGACACCTCTACGAGCAGTACTTC
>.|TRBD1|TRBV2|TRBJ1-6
CASSWDRGNSPLHF
TGTGCCAGCAGTTGGGACAGGGGAAATTCACCCCTCCACTTT
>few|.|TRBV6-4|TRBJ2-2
CASSDSSWSGELFF
TGTGCCAGCAGTGACTCGAGTTGGTCCGGGGAGCTGTTTTTT
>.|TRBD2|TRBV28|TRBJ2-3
CASRGTSGRWADTQYF
TGTGCCAGCAGGGGGACTAGCGGAAGGTGGGCAGATACGCAGTATTTT
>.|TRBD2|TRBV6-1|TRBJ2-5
CASRSLAFDF
TGTGCCAGCAGGTCACTAGCGTTCGACTTC
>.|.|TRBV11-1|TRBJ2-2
CASSPWDTSNTGELFF
TGTGCCAGCAGCCCTTGGGACACTTCGAACACCGGGGAGCTGTTTTTT
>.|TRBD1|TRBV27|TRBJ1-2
CASIARRDRGLGGYTF
TGTGCCAGCATCGCCCGCCGGGACAGGGGACTCGGTGGCTACACCTTC
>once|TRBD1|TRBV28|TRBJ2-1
CASSSPGQGLTPVYNEQFF
TGTGCCAGCAGCAGCCCGGGACAGGGTCTTACGCCGGTTTACAATGAGCAGTTCTTC
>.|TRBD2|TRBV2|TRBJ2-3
CASMDRSGGTDTQYF
TGTGCCAGCATGGATAGGAGCGGGGGCACAGATACGCAGTATTTT
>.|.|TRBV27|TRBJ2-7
CASSFPGGYEQYF
TGTGCCAGCAGTTTCCCCGGAGGGTACGAGCAGTACTTC
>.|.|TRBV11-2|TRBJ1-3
CASSPVLRQISGNTIYF
TGTGCCAGCAGCCCGGTCTTGAGGCAGATCTCTGGAAACACCATATATTTT
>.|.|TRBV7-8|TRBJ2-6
CASSLVRRISGANVLTF
TGTGCCAGCAGCTTAGTTAGGCGGATTTCTGGGGCCAACGTCCTGACTTTC
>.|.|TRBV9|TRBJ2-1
CASSPPHIEQFF
TGTGCCAGCAGCCCTCCCCACATTGAGCAGTTCTTC
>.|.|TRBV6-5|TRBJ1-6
CASSYSSGGNSPLHF
TGTGCCAGCAGTTACTCGAGTGGGGGGAATTCACCCCTCCACTTT
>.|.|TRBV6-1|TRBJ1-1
CASTQMGAFF
TGTGCCAGCACCCAAATGGGCGCTTTCTTT
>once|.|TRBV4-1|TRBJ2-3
CASSQDGDTQYF
TGCGCCAGCAGCCAAGACGGAGATACGCAGTATTTT
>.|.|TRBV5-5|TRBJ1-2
CASSLGQSYGYTF
TGTGCCAGCAGCTTGGGGCAGTCCTATGGCTACACCTTC
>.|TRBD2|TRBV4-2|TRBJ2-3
CASSQVTSGADTQYF
TGTGCCAGCAGCCAAGTTACTAGCGGTGCAGATACGCAGTATTTT
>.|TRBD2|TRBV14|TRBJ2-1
CASSRPGGWNEQFF
TGTGCCAGCAGCCGACCGGGAGGGTGGAATGAGCAGTTCTTC
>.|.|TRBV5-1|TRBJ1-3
CASSLDSNSGNTIYF
TGCGCCAGCAGCTTGGACAGCAACTCTGGAAACACCATATATTTT
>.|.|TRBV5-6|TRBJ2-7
CASSLSRTAYEQYF
TGTGCCAGCAGCTTGTCCCGAACGGCCTACGAGCAGTACTTC
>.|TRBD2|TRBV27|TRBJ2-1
CASSWRTSGTNEQFF
TGTGCCAGCAGTTGGAGGACTAGCGGGACCAATGAGCAGTTCTTC
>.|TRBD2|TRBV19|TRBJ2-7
CASSAPTSGYYEQYF
TGTGCCAGCTCAGCCCCGACTAGCGGGTACTACGAGCAGTACTTC
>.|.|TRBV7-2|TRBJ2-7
CASSSNYEQYF
TGTGCCAGCAGCTCAAACTACGAGCAGTACTTC
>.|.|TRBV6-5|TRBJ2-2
CASSYSTADGELFF
TGTGCCAGCAGTTACTCGACAGCCGACGGGGAGCTGTTTTTT
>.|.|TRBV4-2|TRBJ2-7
CASSQVGGEQYF
TGTGCCAGCAGCCAAGTAGGCGGCGAGCAGTACTTC
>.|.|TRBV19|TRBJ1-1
CASSIESGGITEAFF
TGTGCCAGTAGTATAGAATCCGGGGGTATTACTGAAGCTTTCTTT